This T cell receptor beta chain appears in the sequencing data of a study of beta chain features in type 1 diabetes. Study summary: Sorted cell examination encompassed about 110,000,000 cells across all samples. Notes on the study in general: The study notes PCR might favor shorter templates equally in patients and controls. The naive, central memory and Treg TCRB repertoires of patients appeared to be more similar to one another than those of healthy donors.

In its sample, this clone was seen a few times. Antigen specificity is unknown. The CDR3 has 15 amino acids. V was shortened by 3 bases and J by 7 bases, with 16 bases between the two germline ends. The V gene's germline CDR1 is MGHDK and CDR2 SYGVNS. The isolated RNA, all of it, was reverse transcribed, so expressed TCRB transcripts were what got sequenced. There were several million reads on average in the naive, central memory and regulatory T cell samples. Generated by immunoSEQ multiplex PCR, the TCRdb table keeps only in-frame clones and is missing some. The sample consists of roughly 370,000 clones, 11% to 15% of them appearing once.

The sequence derives from a man between 25 and 39 years old in good health. The source material was naive CD4+ T cells from blood. The chain links TRBV25-1 to TRBJ2-1; D perhaps matches TRBD2 (6 bases). CDR3 nucleotides: TGTGCCAGCAGTGATGCGGGGCCCCAAGTAAATGAGCAGTTCTTC. It codes for CASSDAGPQVNEQFF.